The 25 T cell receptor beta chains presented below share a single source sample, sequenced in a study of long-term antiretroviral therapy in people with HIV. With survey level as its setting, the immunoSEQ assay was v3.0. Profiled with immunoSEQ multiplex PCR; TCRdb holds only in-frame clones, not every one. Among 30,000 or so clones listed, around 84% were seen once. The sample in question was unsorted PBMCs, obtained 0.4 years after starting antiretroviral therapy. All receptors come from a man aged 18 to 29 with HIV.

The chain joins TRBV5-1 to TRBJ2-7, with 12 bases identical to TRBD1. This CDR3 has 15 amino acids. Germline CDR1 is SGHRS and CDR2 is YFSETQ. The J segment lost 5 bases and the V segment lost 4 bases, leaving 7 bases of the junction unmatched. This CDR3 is CASSPGTGGGDEQYF. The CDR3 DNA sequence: TGCGCCAGCAGCCCCGGGACAGGGGGCGGGGACGAGCAGTACTTC.

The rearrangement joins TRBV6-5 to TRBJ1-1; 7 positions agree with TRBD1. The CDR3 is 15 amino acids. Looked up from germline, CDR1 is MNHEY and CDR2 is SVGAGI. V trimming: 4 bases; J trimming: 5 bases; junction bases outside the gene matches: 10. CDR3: CASSLGRGGRTEAFF. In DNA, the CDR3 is TGTGCCAGCAGTTTAGGTCGAGGGGGCAGAACTGAAGCTTTCTTT.

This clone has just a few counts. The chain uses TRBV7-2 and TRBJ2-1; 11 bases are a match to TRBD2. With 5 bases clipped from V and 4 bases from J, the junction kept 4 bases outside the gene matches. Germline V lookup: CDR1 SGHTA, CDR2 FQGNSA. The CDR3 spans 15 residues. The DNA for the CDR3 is TGTGCCAGCAGCCCACTAGCGGGGGAGTACAATGAGCAGTTCTTC. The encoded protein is CASSPLAGEYNEQFF.

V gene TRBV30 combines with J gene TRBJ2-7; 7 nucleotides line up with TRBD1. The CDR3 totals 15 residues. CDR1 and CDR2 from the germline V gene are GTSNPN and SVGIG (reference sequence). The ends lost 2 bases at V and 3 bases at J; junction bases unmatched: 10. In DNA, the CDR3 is TGTGCCTGGAGTTATATCCCGGGACAGCGCTACGAGCAGTACTTC. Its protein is CAWSYIPGQRYEQYF.

The CDR3 DNA is TGTGCCAGCAGTACGTACCCCCGGGACAGGACCTACGAGCAGTACTTC. Protein: CASSTYPRDRTYEQYF. The chain has TRBV27 and TRBJ2-7; TRBD1 aligns across 8 bases. The length of the CDR3 is 16 residues. V lost 5 bases, J lost 2 bases, and 11 bases stayed unmatched. CDR1 and CDR2 (germline): MNHEY, SMNVEV (reference sequence).

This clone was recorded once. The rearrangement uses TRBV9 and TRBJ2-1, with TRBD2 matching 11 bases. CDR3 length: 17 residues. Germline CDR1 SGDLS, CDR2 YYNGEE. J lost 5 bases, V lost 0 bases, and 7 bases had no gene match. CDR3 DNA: TGTGCCAGCAGCGTAGTCCCTCTAGCGGGAGGCCACAATGAGCAGTTCTTC. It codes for CASSVVPLAGGHNEQFF.

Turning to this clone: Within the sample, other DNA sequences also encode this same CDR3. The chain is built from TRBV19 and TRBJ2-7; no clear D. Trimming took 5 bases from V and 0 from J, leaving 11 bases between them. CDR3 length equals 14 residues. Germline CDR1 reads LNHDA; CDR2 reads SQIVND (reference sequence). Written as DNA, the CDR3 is TGTGCCAGTAGTCTTACGCTGTACTCCTACGAGCAGTACTTC. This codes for CASSLTLYSYEQYF.

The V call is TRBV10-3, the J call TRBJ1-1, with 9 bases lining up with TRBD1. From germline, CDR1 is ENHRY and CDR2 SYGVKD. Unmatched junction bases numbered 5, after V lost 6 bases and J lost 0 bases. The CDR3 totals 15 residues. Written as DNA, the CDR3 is TGTGCCATCAGCTTCGGGACAGGGTTGAACACTGAAGCTTTCTTT. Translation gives CAISFGTGLNTEAFF.

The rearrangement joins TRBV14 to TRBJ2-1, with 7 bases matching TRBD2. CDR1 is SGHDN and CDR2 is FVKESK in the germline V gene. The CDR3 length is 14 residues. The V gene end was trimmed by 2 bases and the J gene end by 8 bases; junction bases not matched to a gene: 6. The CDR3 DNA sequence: TGTGCCAGCAGCCAACGGACTAGGGTGGATGAGCAGTTCTTC. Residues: CASSQRTRVDEQFF.

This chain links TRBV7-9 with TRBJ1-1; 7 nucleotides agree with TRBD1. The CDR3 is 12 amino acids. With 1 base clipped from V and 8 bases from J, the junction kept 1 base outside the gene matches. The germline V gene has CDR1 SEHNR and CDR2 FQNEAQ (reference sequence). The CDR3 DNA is TGTGCCAGCAGCTTAGAGGGACAGGAAGCTTTCTTT. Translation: CASSLEGQEAFF. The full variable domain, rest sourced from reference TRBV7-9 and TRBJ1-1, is DTGVSQNPRHKITKRGQNVTFRCDPISEHNRLYWYRQTLGQGPEFLTYFQNEAQLEKSRLLSDRFSAERPKGSFSTLEIQRTEQGDSAMYLCASSLEGQEAFFGQGTRLTVV.

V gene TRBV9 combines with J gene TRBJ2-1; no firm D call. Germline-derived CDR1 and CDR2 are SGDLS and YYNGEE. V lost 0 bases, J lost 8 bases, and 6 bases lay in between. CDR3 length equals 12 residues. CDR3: CASSVGGHEQFF. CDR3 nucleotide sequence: TGTGCCAGCAGCGTAGGGGGTCATGAGCAGTTCTTC. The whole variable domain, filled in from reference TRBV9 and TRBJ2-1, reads DSGVTQTPKHLITATGQRVTLRCSPRSGDLSVYWYQQSLDQGLQFLIQYYNGEERAKGNILERFSAQQFPDLHSELNLSSLELGDSALYFCASSVGGHEQFFGPGTRLTVL.

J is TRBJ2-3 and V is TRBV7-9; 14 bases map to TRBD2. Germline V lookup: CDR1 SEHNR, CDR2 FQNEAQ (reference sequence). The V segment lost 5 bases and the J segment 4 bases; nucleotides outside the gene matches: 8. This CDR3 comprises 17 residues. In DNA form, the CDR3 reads TGTGCCAGCAGCGTGGGACTAGCGGGAGTTCGCGCAGATACGCAGTATTTT. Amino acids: CASSVGLAGVRADTQYF. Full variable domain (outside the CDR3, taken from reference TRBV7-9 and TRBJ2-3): DTGVSQNPRHKITKRGQNVTFRCDPISEHNRLYWYRQTLGQGPEFLTYFQNEAQLEKSRLLSDRFSAERPKGSFSTLEIQRTEQGDSAMYLCASSVGLAGVRADTQYFGPGTRLTVL.

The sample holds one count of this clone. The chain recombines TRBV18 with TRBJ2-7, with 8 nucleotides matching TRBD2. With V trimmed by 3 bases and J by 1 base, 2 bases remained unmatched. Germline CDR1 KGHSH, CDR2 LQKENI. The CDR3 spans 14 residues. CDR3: CASSPSGASYEQYF. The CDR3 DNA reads TGTGCCAGCTCACCTAGCGGGGCGTCCTACGAGCAGTACTTC. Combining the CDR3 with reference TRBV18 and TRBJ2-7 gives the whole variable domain NAGVMQNPRHLVRRRGQEARLRCSPMKGHSHVYWYRQLPEEGLKFMVYLQKENIIDESGMPKERFSAEFPKEGPSILRIQQVVRGDSAAYFCASSPSGASYEQYFGPGTRLTVT.

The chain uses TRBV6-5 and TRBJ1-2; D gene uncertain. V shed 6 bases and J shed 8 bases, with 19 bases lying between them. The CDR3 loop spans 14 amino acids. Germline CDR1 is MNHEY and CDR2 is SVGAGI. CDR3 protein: CASRPPEVSSGYTF. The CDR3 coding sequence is TGTGCCAGCAGACCCCCAGAGGTATCGAGCGGCTACACCTTC.

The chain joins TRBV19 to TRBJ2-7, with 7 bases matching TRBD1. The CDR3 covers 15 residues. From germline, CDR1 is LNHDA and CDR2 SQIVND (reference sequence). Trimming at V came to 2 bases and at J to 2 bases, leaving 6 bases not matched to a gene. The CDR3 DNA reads TGTGCCAGTAGTATAACTGGCAGGGGGACCTACGAGCAGTACTTC. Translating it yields CASSITGRGTYEQYF.

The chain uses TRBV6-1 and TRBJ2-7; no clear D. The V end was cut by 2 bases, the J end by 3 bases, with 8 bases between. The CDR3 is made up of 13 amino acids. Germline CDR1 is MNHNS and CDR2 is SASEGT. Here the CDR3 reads CASSELRGYEQYF. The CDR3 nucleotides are TGTGCCAGCAGTGAACTAAGAGGCTACGAGCAGTACTTC.

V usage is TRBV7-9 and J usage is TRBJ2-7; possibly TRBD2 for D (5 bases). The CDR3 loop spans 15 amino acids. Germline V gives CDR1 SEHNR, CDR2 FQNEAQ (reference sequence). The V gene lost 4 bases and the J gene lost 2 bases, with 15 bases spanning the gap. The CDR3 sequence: CASSSRGQSPYEQYF. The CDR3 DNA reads TGTGCCAGCAGCTCCCGAGGGCAGAGCCCCTACGAGCAGTACTTC.

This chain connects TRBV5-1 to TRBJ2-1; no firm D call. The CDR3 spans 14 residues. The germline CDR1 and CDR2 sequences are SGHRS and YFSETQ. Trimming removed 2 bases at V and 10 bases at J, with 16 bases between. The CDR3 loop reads CASSFPICVEEQFF. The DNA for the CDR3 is TGCGCCAGCAGCTTTCCTATCTGCGTGGAAGAGCAGTTCTTC.

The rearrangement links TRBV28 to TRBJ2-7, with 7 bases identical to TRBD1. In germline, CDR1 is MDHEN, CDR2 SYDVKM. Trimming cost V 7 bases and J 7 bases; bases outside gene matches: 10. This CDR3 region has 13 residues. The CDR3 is CASTLTGFGEQYF. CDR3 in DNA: TGTGCCAGCACCCTGACAGGGTTTGGAGAGCAGTACTTC. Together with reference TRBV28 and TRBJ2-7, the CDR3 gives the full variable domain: DVKVTQSSRYLVKRTGEKVFLECVQDMDHENMFWYRQDPGLGLRLIYFSYDVKMKEKGDIPEGYSVSREKKERFSLILESASTNQTSMYLCASTLTGFGEQYFGPGTRLTVT.

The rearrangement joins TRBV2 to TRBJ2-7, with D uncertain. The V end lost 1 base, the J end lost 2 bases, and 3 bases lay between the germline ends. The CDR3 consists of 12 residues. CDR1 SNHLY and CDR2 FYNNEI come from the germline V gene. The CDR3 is CASSEDPYEQYF. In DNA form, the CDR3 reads TGTGCCAGCAGTGAAGACCCCTACGAGCAGTACTTC.

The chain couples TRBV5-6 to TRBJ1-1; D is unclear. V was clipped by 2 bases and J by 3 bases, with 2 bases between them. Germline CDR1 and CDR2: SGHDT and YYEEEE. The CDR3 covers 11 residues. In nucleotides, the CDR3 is TGTGCCAGCAGCTTTTACACTGAAGCTTTCTTT. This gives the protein CASSFYTEAFF.

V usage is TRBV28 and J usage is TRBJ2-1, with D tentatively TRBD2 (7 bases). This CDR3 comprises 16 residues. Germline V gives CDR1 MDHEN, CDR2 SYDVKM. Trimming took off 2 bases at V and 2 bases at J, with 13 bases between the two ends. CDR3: CASSLRSGTTYNEQFF. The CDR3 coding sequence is TGTGCCAGCAGTTTAAGGAGCGGGACAACCTACAATGAGCAGTTCTTC.

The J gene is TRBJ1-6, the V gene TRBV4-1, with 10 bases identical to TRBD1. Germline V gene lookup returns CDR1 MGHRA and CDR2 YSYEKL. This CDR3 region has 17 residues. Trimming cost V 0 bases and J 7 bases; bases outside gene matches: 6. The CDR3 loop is CASSQEGTGAMNSPLHF. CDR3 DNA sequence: TGCGCCAGCAGCCAAGAGGGGACAGGGGCGATGAATTCACCCCTCCACTTT.

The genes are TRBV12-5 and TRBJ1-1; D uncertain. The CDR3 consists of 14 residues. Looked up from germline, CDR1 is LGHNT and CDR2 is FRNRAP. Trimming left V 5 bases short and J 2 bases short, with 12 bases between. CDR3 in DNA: TGTGCTAGTGGTCCCGGACGGATTAACACTGAAGCTTTCTTT. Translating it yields CASGPGRINTEAFF.

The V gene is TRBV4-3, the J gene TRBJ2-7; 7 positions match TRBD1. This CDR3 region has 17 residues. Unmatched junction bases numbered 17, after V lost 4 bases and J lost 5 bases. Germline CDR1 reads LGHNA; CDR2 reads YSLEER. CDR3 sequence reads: CASSLRLRDPGGNEQYF. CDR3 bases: TGCGCCAGCAGCCTCAGACTCCGGGACCCAGGGGGTAACGAGCAGTACTTC.